This is a list of T cell receptor beta chains from one sample in a study of cytotoxic CD8 clonotypes in ibrutinib-treated CLL. TCRdb keeps only in-frame clones here, not all; method: immunoSEQ multiplex PCR. The top ten clones hold more than 10% of a sample with 150,000 or so clones, 79% of them seen once. Sequenced material: PBMCs, taken after 12 months of ibrutinib treatment. The receptors stem from a human donor with chronic lymphocytic leukemia. CDR3s include the opening cysteine and the closing phenylalanine or tryptophan. D genes are given only for firm matches. Not all rows give a size; the values are once, few, many and, for expanded clones, a class.

TRBJ2-1,NA,NA,TRBV11-3,14,TGTGCCAGCAGCTTAGACAGCCTCTACAATGAGCAGTTCTTC,CASSLDSLYNEQFF
TRBJ2-5,NA,TRBD1,TRBV7-7,14,TGTGCTAGCAGCTTAGACAGGGGCCAAGAGACCCAGTACTTC,CASSLDRGQETQYF
TRBJ1-2,once,NA,TRBV14,14,TGTGCCAGCAGCACCGGACAGCCGGACTATGGCTACACCTTC,CASSTGQPDYGYTF
TRBJ2-1,NA,TRBD2,TRBV15,18,TGTGCCACCAGCAGAAATTACATAGCGGGACTCTCCTACAATGAGCAGTTCTTC,CATSRNYIAGLSYNEQFF
TRBJ2-3,NA,TRBD2,TRBV15,16,TGTGCCACCAGCAGAGGTAGCGGGATGGACACAGATACGCAGTATTTT,CATSRGSGMDTDTQYF
TRBJ1-2,NA,NA,TRBV28,12,TGTGCCAGCAGTCGGAGCTACTATGGCTACACCTTC,CASSRSYYGYTF
TRBJ2-1,NA,TRBD2,TRBV7-6,16,TGTGCCAGCAGCCCAACGCCGGGGGGCTCCTACAATGAGCAGTTCTTC,CASSPTPGGSYNEQFF
TRBJ1-2,NA,NA,TRBV4-1,13,TGCGCCAGCAGCCAAAACACCCGTGATGGCTACACCTTC,CASSQNTRDGYTF
TRBJ2-7,NA,NA,TRBV27,11,TGTGCCAGCAGTTCAGGAGGCGAGCAGTACTTC,CASSSGGEQYF
TRBJ2-1,NA,NA,TRBV5-1,13,TGCGCCAGCAGCTTGGAGAGGGCGCAGAAGCAGTTCTTC,CASSLERAQKQFF
TRBJ1-5,NA,NA,TRBV9,14,TGTGCCAGCAGCGTAGGGGGTATCGATCAGCCCCAGCATTTT,CASSVGGIDQPQHF